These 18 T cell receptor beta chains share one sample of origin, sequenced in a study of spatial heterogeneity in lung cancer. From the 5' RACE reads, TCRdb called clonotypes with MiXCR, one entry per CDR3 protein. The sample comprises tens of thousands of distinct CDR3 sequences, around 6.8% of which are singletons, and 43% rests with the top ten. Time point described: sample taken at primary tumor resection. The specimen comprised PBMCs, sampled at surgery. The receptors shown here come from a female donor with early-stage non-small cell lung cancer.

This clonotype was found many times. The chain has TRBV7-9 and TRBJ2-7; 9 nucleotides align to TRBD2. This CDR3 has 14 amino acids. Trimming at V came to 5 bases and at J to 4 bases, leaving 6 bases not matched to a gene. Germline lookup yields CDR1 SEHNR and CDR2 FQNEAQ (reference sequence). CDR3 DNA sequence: TGTGCCAGCAGCGTAGGGGGACTAGCTTACGAGCAGTACTTC. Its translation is CASSVGGLAYEQYF.

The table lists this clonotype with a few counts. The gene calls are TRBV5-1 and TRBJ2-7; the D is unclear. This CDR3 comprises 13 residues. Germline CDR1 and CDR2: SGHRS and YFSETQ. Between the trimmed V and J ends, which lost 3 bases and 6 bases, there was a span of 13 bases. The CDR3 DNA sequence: TGCGCCAGCAGCTCCCTCGAAACCGGCGAGCAGTACTTC. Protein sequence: CASSSLETGEQYF. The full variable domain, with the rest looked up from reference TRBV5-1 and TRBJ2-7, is KAGVTQTPRYLIKTRGQQVTLSCSPISGHRSVSWYQQTPGQGLQFLFEYFSETQRNKGNFPGRFSGRQFSNSRSEMNVSTLELGDSALYLCASSSLETGEQYFGPGTRLTVT.

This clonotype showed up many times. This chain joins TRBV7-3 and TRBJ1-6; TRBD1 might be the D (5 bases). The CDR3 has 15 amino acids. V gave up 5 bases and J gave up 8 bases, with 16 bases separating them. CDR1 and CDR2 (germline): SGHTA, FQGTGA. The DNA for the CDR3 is TGTGCCAGCAGCCCGGGGGGTGCTAAGGATTCACCCCTCCACTTT. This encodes CASSPGGAKDSPLHF.

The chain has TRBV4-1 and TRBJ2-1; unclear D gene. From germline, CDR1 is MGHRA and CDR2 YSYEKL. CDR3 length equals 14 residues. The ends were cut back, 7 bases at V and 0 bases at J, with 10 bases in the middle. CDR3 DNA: TGCGCCAGCACGAGAGGTTCCTCCTACAATGAGCAGTTCTTC. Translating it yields CASTRGSSYNEQFF.

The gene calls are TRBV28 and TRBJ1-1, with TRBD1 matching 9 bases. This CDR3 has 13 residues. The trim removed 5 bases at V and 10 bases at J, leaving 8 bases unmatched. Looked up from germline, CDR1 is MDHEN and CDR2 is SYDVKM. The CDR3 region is CASSPTGGWIAFF. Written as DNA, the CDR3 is TGTGCCAGCAGTCCGACAGGGGGGTGGATAGCTTTCTTT.

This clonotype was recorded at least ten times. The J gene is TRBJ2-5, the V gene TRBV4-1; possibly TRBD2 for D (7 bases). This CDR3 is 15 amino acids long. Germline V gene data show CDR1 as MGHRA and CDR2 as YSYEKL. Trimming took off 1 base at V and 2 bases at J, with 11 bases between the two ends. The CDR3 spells CASSQGGGVQETQYF. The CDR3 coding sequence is TGCGCCAGCAGCCAAGGGGGGGGCGTACAAGAGACCCAGTACTTC.

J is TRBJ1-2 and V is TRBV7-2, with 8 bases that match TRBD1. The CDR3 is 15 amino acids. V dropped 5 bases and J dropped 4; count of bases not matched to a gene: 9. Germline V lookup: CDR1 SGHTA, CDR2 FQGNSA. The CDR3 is CASSPRAGGGYGYTF. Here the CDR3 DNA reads TGTGCCAGCAGCCCCCGGGCAGGGGGCGGCTATGGCTACACCTTC.

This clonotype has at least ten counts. CDR3 sequence (DNA): TGTGCCAGCAGCCCGGGACAGGGAAATGAGCAGTTCTTC. Protein sequence: CASSPGQGNEQFF. The chain is built from TRBV11-2 and TRBJ2-1; 9 nucleotides agree with TRBD1. The J segment lost 7 bases and the V segment lost 5 bases, leaving 3 bases of the junction unmatched. The CDR3 is 13 amino acids. Germline loops: CDR1 SGHAT, CDR2 FQNNGV.

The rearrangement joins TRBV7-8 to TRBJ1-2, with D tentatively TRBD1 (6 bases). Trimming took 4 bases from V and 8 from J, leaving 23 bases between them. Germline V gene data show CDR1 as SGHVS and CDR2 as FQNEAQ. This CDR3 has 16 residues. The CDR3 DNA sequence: TGTGCCAGCAGCTCTAATTCCGGGACAACGATTGTAGGCTACACCTTC. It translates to CASSSNSGTTIVGYTF.

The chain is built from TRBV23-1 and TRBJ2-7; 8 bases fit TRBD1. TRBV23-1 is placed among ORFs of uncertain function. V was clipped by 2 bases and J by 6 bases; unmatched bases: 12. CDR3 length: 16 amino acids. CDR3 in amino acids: CASSQRTWTGKGEQYF. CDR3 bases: TGCGCCAGCAGTCAACGGACTTGGACAGGGAAGGGCGAGCAGTACTTC.

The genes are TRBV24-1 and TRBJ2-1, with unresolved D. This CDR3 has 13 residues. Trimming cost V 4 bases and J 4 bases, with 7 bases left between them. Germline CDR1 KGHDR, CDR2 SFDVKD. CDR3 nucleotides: TGTGCCACCAGTGACCTGGGGTACAATGAGCAGTTCTTC. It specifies CATSDLGYNEQFF.

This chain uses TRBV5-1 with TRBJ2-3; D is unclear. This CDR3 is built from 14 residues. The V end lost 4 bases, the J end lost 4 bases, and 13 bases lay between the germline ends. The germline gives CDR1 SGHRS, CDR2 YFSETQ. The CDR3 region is CASSRDLRPDTQYF. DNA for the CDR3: TGCGCCAGCAGCAGGGATCTTCGACCAGATACGCAGTATTTT.

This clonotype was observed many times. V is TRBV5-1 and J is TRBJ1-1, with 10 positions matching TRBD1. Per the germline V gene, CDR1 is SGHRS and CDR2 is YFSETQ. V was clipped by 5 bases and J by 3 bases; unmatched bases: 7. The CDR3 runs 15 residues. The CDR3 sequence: CASRDPGQGDTEAFF. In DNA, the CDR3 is TGCGCCAGCAGGGACCCAGGACAGGGGGACACTGAAGCTTTCTTT.

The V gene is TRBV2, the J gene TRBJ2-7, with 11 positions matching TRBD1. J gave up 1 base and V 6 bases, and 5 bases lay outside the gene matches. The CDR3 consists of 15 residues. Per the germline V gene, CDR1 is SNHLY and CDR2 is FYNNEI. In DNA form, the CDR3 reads TGTGCCAGCAGGGAGGACAGGGGGCATTCCTACGAGCAGTACTTC. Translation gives CASREDRGHSYEQYF.

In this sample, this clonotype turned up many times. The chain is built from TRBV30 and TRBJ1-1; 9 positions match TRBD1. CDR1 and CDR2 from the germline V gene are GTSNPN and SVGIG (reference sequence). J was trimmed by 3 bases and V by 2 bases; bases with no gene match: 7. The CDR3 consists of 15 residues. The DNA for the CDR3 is TGTGCCTGGAGTTCCGGGACAGGGTGGTACACTGAAGCTTTCTTT. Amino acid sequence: CAWSSGTGWYTEAFF.

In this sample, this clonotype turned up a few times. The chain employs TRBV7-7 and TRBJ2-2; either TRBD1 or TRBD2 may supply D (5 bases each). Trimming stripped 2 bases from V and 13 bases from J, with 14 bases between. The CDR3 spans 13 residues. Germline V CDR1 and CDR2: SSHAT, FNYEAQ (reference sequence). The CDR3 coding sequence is TGTGCCAGCAGCTTATCCGGGGCAGAGGGGCTGTTTTTT. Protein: CASSLSGAEGLFF.

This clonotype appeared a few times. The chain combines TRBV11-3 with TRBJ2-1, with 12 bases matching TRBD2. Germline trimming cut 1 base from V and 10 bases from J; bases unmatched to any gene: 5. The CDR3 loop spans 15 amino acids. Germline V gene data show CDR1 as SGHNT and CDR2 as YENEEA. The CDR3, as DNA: TGTGCCAGCAGCTTAGGACTAGCGGGGGCAGGAGAGCAGTTCTTC. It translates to CASSLGLAGAGEQFF. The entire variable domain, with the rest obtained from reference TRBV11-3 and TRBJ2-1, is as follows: EAGVVQSPRYKIIEKKQPVAFWCNPISGHNTLYWYLQNLGQGPELLIRYENEEAVDDSQLPKDRFSAERLKGVDSTLKIQPAELGDSAVYLCASSLGLAGAGEQFFGPGTRLTVL.

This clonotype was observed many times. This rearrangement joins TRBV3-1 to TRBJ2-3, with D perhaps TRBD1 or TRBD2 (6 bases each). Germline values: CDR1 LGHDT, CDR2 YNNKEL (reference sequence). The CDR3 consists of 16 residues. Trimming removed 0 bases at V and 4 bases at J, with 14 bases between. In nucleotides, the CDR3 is TGTGCCAGCAGCCAAGATCTGGGGGGCCGAGCAGATACGCAGTATTTT. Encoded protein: CASSQDLGGRADTQYF.